These T cell receptor beta chains were read from a single sample in a study of blood T cells in healthy people across ages. TCRdb fed the 5' RACE reads into MiXCR, producing one record per CDR3 protein. This sample carries hundreds of thousands of distinct CDR3 sequences, about a third of them seen once, and the ten largest clones take 15% to 17%. Sample: blood. The receptors derive from a woman of 80 years or more in good health. The CDR3 runs from the conserved cysteine through the conserved F or W. D genes are given only for firm matches. Clone sizes are given selectively: once, few, many, or a class where the clone is expanded.

v_gene	abundance	j_gene	d_gene	CDR3nt	CDR3aa
TRBV27	many	TRBJ2-1	TRBD2	TGTGCCAGCACTCCCAAGGTCGGGACTAGTATTGACAATGAGCAGTTCTTC	CASTPKVGTSIDNEQFF
TRBV5-1	many	TRBJ2-5	-	TGCGCCAGCAGCCCTATCCCCCCAAGCGAGACCCAGTACTTC	CASSPIPPSETQYF
TRBV7-2	many	TRBJ2-4	-	TGTGCCAGCAGCTTACAGGCCAAAAACATTCAGTACTTC	CASSLQAKNIQYF
TRBV6-1	-	TRBJ1-1	TRBD1	TGTGTCGGCAAACAATCCCCACAGGGGAGAGCTTTCTTT	CVGKQSPQGRAFF
TRBV4-1	-	TRBJ1-1	-	TGCGCCAGCAGCCAAGATGCGGGCATGAACACTGAAGCTTTCTTT	CASSQDAGMNTEAFF
TRBV28	many	TRBJ2-7	TRBD1	TGTGCCAGCACGGGCGCGGACAGGGGGCTCTACGAGCAGTACTTC	CASTGADRGLYEQYF
TRBV10-3	many	TRBJ2-7	TRBD2	TGTGCCATCAGTGAAACTAGCGGCTACGAGCAGTACTTC	CAISETSGYEQYF
TRBV6-1	-	TRBJ1-6	TRBD1	TGTGCCAGCAGTCTAGGGACAGGACTTGATTCACCCCTCCACTTT	CASSLGTGLDSPLHF
TRBV6-1	many	TRBJ2-7	TRBD1	TGTGCCAGCAGGATGGACAGGGGCTCCTACGAGCAGTACTTC	CASRMDRGSYEQYF
TRBV9	many	TRBJ2-3	-	TGTGCCAGCAGCCGGGACGGGGGACGGGATACGCAGTATTTT	CASSRDGGRDTQYF
TRBV10-3	many	TRBJ2-7	TRBD1	TGTGCCATCAGTGAGTCTGGACAGGGAAAAAGTGGGCAGTACTTC	CAISESGQGKSGQYF
TRBV20-1	-	TRBJ1-1	-	TGCAGTGCTGATCAGGGCCAGAGCACTGAAGCTTTCTTT	CSADQGQSTEAFF
TRBV4-3	few	TRBJ1-1	TRBD1	TGCGCCAGCAGGGGACAGCCGAACACTGAAGCTTTCTTT	CASRGQPNTEAFF
TRBV2	-	TRBJ1-6	-	TGTGCCAGCAGGACAGTCAGAGGCTTGCCCCTCCACTTT	CASRTVRGLPLHF
TRBV6-1	-	TRBJ2-2	-	TGTGCCAGCAGAGTTGGGGCCGTTGGCGGGGAGCTGTTTTTT	CASRVGAVGGELFF
TRBV6-1	-	TRBJ2-7	TRBD2	TGTGCCAGCAGTGATAGCGGGGCAGTCTCCTACGAGCAGTACTTC	CASSDSGAVSYEQYF
TRBV6-2/TRBV6-3	few	TRBJ1-5	-	TGTGCCAGCAGTTACTCGAGGGGAACTCAGCCCCAGCATTTT	CASSYSRGTQPQHF